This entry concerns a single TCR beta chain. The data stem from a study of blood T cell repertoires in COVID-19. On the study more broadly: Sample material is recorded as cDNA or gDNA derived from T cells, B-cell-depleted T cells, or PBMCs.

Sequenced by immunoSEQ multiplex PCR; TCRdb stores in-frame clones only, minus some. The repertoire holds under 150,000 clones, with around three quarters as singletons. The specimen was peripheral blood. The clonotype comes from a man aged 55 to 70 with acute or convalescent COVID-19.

Written as DNA, the CDR3 is TGTGCCAGCAGGAGTAGCTCCTATAATTCACCCCTCCACTTT. Its protein product is CASRSSSYNSPLHF. The V call is TRBV27, the J call TRBJ1-6; D is undetermined. The germline gives CDR1 MNHEY, CDR2 SMNVEV (reference sequence). The CDR3 has 14 amino acids. The ends were cut back, 6 bases at V and 0 bases at J, with 6 bases in the middle.